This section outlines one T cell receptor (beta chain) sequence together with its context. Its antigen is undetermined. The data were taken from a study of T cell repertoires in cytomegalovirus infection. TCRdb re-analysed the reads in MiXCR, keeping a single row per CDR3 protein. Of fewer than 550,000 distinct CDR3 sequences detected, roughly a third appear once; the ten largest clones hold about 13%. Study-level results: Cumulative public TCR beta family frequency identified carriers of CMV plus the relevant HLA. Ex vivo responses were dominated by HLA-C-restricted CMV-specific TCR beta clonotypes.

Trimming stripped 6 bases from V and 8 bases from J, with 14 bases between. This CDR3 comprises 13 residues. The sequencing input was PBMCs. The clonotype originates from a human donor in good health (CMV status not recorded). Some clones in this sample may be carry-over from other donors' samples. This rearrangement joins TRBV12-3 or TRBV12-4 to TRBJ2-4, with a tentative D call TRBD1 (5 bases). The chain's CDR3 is CASRAGLVDIQYF. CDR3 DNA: TGTGCCAGCAGAGCAGGGTTGGTGGACATTCAGTACTTC.